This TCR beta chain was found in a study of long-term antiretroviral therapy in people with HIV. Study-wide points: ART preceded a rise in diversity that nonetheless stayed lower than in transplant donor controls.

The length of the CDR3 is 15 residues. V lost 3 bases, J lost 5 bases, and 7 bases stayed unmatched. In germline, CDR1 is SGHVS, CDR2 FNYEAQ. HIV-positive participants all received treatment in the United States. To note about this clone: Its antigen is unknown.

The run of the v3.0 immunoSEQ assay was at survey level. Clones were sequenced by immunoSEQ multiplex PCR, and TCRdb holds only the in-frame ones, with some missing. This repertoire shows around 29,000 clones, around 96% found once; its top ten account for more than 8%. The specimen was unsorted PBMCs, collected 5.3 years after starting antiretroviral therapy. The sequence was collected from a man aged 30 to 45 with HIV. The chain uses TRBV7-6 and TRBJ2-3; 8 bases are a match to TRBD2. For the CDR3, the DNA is TGTGCCAGCAGCTTGGCTCCGGGAGGGGGAGATACGCAGTATTTT. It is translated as CASSLAPGGGDTQYF.